This T cell receptor (beta chain) was retrieved from a study of T cells after yellow fever vaccination. Study-wide findings and caveats: Primary-vaccination clones mostly resurfaced post-booster (around 96% CD4, about 87% CD8).

As TCR cDNA was made by 5'RACE template switching, a universal primer site and UMIs were added. Each CDR3 protein is one row after TCRdb ran MiXCR on the 5' RACE reads. Of some 320,000 distinct CDR3 sequences in the sample, around 4.3% were seen once. In its sample, this clonotype was seen many times. The target antigen is unknown. This clonotype originated in a man younger than 35 who received the YFV17D yellow fever vaccine. Sequenced material: PBMCs, taken 15 days after the yellow fever booster vaccination.

CDR3 in DNA: TGCAGTGCTAGAGGGCTAGCGGATCTCCATTGGGATACGCAGTATTTT. Encoded protein: CSARGLADLHWDTQYF. This chain links TRBV20-1 with TRBJ2-3; 7 bases match TRBD2. The CDR3 has 16 residues. Per the germline V gene, CDR1 is DFQATT and CDR2 is SNEGSKA (reference sequence). V lost 1 base, J lost 6 bases, and 13 bases stayed unmatched.